This T cell receptor beta chain was found in a study of T cell changes during pregnancy in multiple sclerosis. The CDR3 loop spans 16 amino acids. Trimming at V came to 2 bases and at J to 1 base, leaving 7 bases not matched to a gene. Looked up from germline, CDR1 is KGHSH and CDR2 is LQKENI. Here immunoSEQ multiplex PCR was the method, and the copy in TCRdb shows in-frame clones only, minus some. The sample records about 36,000 clones, 93% being singletons. This chain uses TRBV18 with TRBJ1-2; 7 bases agree with TRBD1. This receptor was taken from a female donor with multiple sclerosis, enrolled in a pregnancy study. The material was CD4+ T cells from peripheral blood mononuclear cells, obtained in the first trimester of pregnancy. CDR3 protein: CASSPMTGQNNYGYTF. The CDR3 coding sequence is TGTGCCAGCTCACCAATGACAGGGCAAAATAACTATGGCTACACCTTC. Variable domain in full (rest from reference TRBV18 and TRBJ1-2): NAGVMQNPRHLVRRRGQEARLRCSPMKGHSHVYWYRQLPEEGLKFMVYLQKENIIDESGMPKERFSAEFPKEGPSILRIQQVVRGDSAAYFCASSPMTGQNNYGYTFGSGTRLTVV.